The 5 T cell receptor beta chains presented below share a single source sample, sequenced in a study of blood T cells in healthy people across ages. A second PCR of roughly 7 to 11 cycles used a sample-barcoded 5' primer and a J-beta primer mix. Each CDR3 protein gets one entry after TCRdb re-called the 5' RACE reads with MiXCR. This table holds 1 million to 1.2 million distinct CDR3 sequences, 30% to 40% found once. Sequenced material: blood. These receptors all stem from a man aged 18 to 30 in good health.

J is TRBJ2-3 and V is TRBV20-1; 10 positions match TRBD1. The CDR3 sequence is 16 residues long. The germline V gene has CDR1 DFQATT and CDR2 SNEGSKA (reference sequence). J was trimmed by 2 bases and V by 7 bases; bases with no gene match: 12. The CDR3 bases are TGCAGTGTCAAGGACAGGGGGAGGTTTAACACAGATACGCAGTATTTT. Amino acid sequence: CSVKDRGRFNTDTQYF.

V and J are TRBV9 and TRBJ1-2; 7 bases are a match to TRBD1. Trimming removed 4 bases from V and 8 bases from J; junction bases left unmatched: 11. The germline CDR1 and CDR2 sequences are SGDLS and YYNGEE. CDR3 length equals 14 residues. Here the CDR3 reads CASSTNDRAEGYTF. In DNA form, the CDR3 reads TGTGCCAGCAGCACCAATGACAGGGCGGAGGGCTACACCTTC.

J is TRBJ2-5 and V is TRBV7-9; 7 nucleotides match TRBD1. V trimming: 4 bases; J trimming: 5 bases; junction bases outside the gene matches: 7. The CDR3 extends over 14 amino acids. CDR1 and CDR2 (germline): SEHNR, FQNEAQ (reference sequence). The CDR3 DNA reads as TGTGCCAGCAGCTCGAAGACAGGGACGGAGACCCAGTACTTC. It yields the protein CASSSKTGTETQYF.

The gene calls are TRBV13 and TRBJ2-3; TRBD2 matches at 8 bases. Germline loops: CDR1 PRHDT, CDR2 FYEKMQ (reference sequence). Trimming at V came to 4 bases and at J to 4 bases, leaving 10 bases not matched to a gene. The CDR3 has 16 residues. As DNA, the CDR3 is TGTGCCAGCAGCTCCCCGGGGACTAGTCCCCCAGATACGCAGTATTTT. Its protein product is CASSSPGTSPPDTQYF.

The chain carries TRBV19 and TRBJ1-5; 10 nucleotides line up with TRBD1. This CDR3 is 12 amino acids long. With 8 bases clipped from V and 5 bases from J, the junction kept 0 bases outside the gene matches. Germline V CDR1 and CDR2: LNHDA, SQIVND (reference sequence). The CDR3 spells CASDRGHQPQHF. In DNA form, the CDR3 reads TGTGCCAGTGACAGGGGGCATCAGCCCCAGCATTTT.